This T cell receptor beta chain is drawn from a study of T-cell memory formation after mild COVID-19 (dated by TCRdb to the early 2020s). For context, the study as a whole: TCR sequence clusters from the two donors were found to be largely donor specific. In a couple of donors, T-cell clones that expanded and contracted after mild COVID-19 were followed by sequencing TCRalpha and TCRbeta repertoires longitudinally. Two young, previously healthy adult volunteers made up the cohort, one male and one female.

What the authors observed across the whole study: The second-wave clones that peaked on day 37 were not confirmed to be SARS-CoV-2 specific. Some responding clones were detected in pre-infection memory, suggesting pre-existing cross-reactive memory T cells joined the SARS-CoV-2 response. The study covered only a couple of mild cases, and larger cohorts including severe cases with pre-infection samples were considered necessary. From day 15 to 85, contracting clones showed balanced CD4/CD8 phenotypes, whereas a second wave of clones that expanded from day 15 to 37 leaned towards CD4+. Contracting CD4+ clones appeared mostly in the CM and EM memory subsets, whereas CD8+ clones were enriched in EMRA.

Ficoll-Paque density gradient centrifugation was the method used to isolate PBMCs. This clonotype was counted a few times. What antigen it recognizes has not been identified. The sample holds no much larger clone one base away, and base qualities are not on file. Via the germline V gene, CDR1 is ENHRY and CDR2 SYGVKD. The CDR3 spans 13 residues, from the cysteine through the phenylalanine. Only the CDR3 portion is preserved as DNA: 39 bases, with reading frame beginning at the first base. From V the trimming removes 6 bases and from J it removes 5 bases, while the gene matches leave 6 bases of the junction unaccounted for. TCRdb lists the instrument as Illumina NovaSeq 6000. TCRalpha and TCRbeta cDNA libraries were built by 5'RACE with constant-segment primers, adding sample barcodes and unique molecular identifiers. RNA was extracted from every sample with Trizol reagent. Amplification of the libraries took two PCR steps, and the second step added a second sample barcode plus Illumina TruSeq adapters. Sequencing of the libraries was done on an Illumina NovaSeq, producing 2 x 150 bp paired-end reads. As for the authors' bioinformatics: The reads were demultiplexed and collapsed into UMI-guided consensus sequences using migec v1.2.7. Using mixcr v2.1.11, UMI consensuses were aligned to TRA and TRB V and J templates and then assembled into clonotypes. A clonotype was counted as expanded or contracted only when both edgeR and NoisET called the clonotype significant, with the noise models trained on biological replicates. For edgeR calls, the cutoffs were a false discovery rate-adjusted p below 0.01 and a log2 fold-change threshold of 1. PCA with hierarchical clustering of max-normalized trajectories of the 1000 most abundant clonotypes was used as exploratory dynamics analysis. Each responding clone was given a CD4 or CD8 phenotype based on the CD4+ and CD8+ repertoires, which had been sequenced separately. TCRdb reprocessed the public reads (quality trimming at Q25 with fastp, clone calling with MiXCR) and kept in-frame beta chains. Identical CDR3 proteins give one entry, which carries the most common genes and DNA. In this record, the V and J calls reflect TCRdb's handling and not the investigators' own analysis. The sample has 200,000 to 250,000 distinct CDR3 sequences on record, roughly 17% of them singletons. Of the sample, 3.5% is held by the ten largest clones.

The sequenced sample consisted of PBMCs or a T cell subset sorted from them (not recorded which). This receptor was identified in a man aged 18 to 29 who had mild COVID-19 (a few samples of this study predate the infection). The sample titles of this study are shuffled in the database, so cell type and time point are left out; the donor was told from shared clones. The rearranged segments are TRBV10-3 and TRBJ2-5, and 7 bases in between align with TRBD2. The CDR3 here reads CAISTGRQETQYF. The nucleotide sequence is given as TGTGCCATCAGCACCGGGAGGCAGGAGACCCAGTACTTC.